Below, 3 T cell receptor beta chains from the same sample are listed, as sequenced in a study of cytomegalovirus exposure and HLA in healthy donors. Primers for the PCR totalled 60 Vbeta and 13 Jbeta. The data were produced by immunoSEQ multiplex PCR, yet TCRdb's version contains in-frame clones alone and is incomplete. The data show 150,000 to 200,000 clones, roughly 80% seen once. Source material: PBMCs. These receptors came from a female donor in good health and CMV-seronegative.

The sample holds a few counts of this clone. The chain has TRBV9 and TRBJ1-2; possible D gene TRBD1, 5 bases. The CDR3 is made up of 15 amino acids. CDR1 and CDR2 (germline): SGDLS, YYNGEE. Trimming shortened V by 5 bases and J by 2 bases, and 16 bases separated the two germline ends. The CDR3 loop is CASSLSGAQNYGYTF. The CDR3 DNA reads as TGTGCCAGCAGTCTCAGCGGGGCACAGAACTATGGCTACACCTTC.

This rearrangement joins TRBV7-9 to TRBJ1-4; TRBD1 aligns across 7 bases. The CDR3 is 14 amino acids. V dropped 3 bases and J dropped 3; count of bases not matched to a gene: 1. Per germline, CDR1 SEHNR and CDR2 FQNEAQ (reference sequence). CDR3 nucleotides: TGTGCCAGCAGCTTGGACAGGCCTAATGAAAAACTGTTTTTT. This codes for CASSLDRPNEKLFF. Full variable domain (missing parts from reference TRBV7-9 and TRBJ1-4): DTGVSQNPRHKITKRGQNVTFRCDPISEHNRLYWYRQTLGQGPEFLTYFQNEAQLEKSRLLSDRFSAERPKGSFSTLEIQRTEQGDSAMYLCASSLDRPNEKLFFGSGTQLSVL.

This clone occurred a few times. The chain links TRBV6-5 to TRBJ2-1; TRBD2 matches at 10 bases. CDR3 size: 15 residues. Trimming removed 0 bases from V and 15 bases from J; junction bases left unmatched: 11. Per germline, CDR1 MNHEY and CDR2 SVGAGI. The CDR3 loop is CASSYSFSGGKWLFF. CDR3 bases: TGTGCCAGCAGTTACTCATTTAGCGGGGGGAAGTGGCTGTTCTTC.